The next 21 T cell receptor beta chains were all read from a single sample in a study of graft-versus-host responses after intestinal transplantation. Sequenced by immunoSEQ multiplex PCR; TCRdb stores in-frame clones only, minus some. The repertoire holds about 24,000 clones, with over 75% as singletons. This specimen consisted of PBMCs, obtained approximately 450 days after intestinal transplant. The receptors were sampled from a human patient who received an intestinal transplant, so some T cells may come from the graft donor.

V gene TRBV7-8 combines with J gene TRBJ2-7; TRBD1 aligns across 10 bases. The CDR3 spans 16 residues. Unmatched junction bases numbered 8, after V lost 6 bases and J lost 0 bases. Looked up from germline, CDR1 is SGHVS and CDR2 is FQNEAQ. The CDR3 protein is CASSFIRTGGSYEQYF. DNA for the CDR3: TGTGCCAGCAGTTTTATCCGGACAGGGGGCTCCTACGAGCAGTACTTC.

The chain uses TRBV7-9 and TRBJ1-1; D is possibly TRBD1 (6 bases). Germline assignment: CDR1 SEHNR and CDR2 FQNEAQ (reference sequence). This CDR3 region has 17 residues. V was trimmed by 6 bases and J by 1 base, leaving 21 bases between them. CDR3 region: CASSSGTSPKKNTEAFF. In nucleotides, the CDR3 is TGTGCCAGCAGTTCCGGGACATCCCCTAAAAAGAACACTGAAGCTTTCTTT.

This chain links TRBV7-2 with TRBJ1-5; maybe TRBD1 (6 bases). The CDR3 length is 13 residues. Germline V gene lookup returns CDR1 SGHTA and CDR2 FQGNSA. The V end was cut by 1 base, the J end by 9 bases, with 10 bases between. The CDR3 region is CASSLEGGRPQHF. DNA of the CDR3: TGTGCCAGCAGCTTAGAGGGGGGACGGCCCCAGCATTTT. Based on the CDR3 plus reference TRBV7-2 and TRBJ1-5, the full variable domain is GAGVSQSPSNKVTEKGKDVELRCDPISGHTALYWYRQSLGQGLEFLIYFQGNSAPDKSGLPSDRFSAERTGGSVSTLTIQRTQQEDSAVYLCASSLEGGRPQHFGDGTRLSIL.

The chain links TRBV28 to TRBJ1-5; TRBD1 aligns across 9 bases. Trimming cost V 4 bases and J 5 bases; bases outside gene matches: 3. This CDR3 contains 14 residues. Germline V CDR1 and CDR2: MDHEN, SYDVKM. As DNA, the CDR3 is TGTGCCAGCAGTTCGGGACAGGGCGATCAGCCCCAGCATTTT. It specifies CASSSGQGDQPQHF.

This chain links TRBV5-1 with TRBJ2-3, with 11 bases identical to TRBD2. The CDR3 sequence is 17 residues long. From germline, CDR1 is SGHRS and CDR2 YFSETQ. The trim removed 0 bases at V and 6 bases at J, leaving 9 bases unmatched. The CDR3, as DNA: TGCGCCAGCAGCTTGGGGTTACTAGCGGGAGAGGGGGATACGCAGTATTTT. Protein product: CASSLGLLAGEGDTQYF.

This clone was detected only once. The V gene is TRBV19, the J gene TRBJ1-5; D may be TRBD1 (5 bases). The CDR3 runs to 14 residues. Germline CDR1 is LNHDA and CDR2 is SQIVND (reference sequence). V was shortened by 1 base and J by 7 bases, with 11 bases between the two germline ends. In DNA form, the CDR3 reads TGTGCCAGTAGTATAGGGCAGGGACGCCAGCCCCAGCATTTT. Translation: CASSIGQGRQPQHF. Using reference TRBV19 and TRBJ1-5 for the parts outside the CDR3, the full variable domain is DGGITQSPKYLFRKEGQNVTLSCEQNLNHDAMYWYRQDPGQGLRLIYYSQIVNDFQKGDIAEGYSVSREKKESFPLTVTSAQKNPTAFYLCASSIGQGRQPQHFGDGTRLSIL.

This chain connects TRBV5-1 to TRBJ2-7; TRBD2 matches at 10 bases. From germline, CDR1 is SGHRS and CDR2 YFSETQ. V gave up 1 base and J gave up 4 bases; unmatched junction bases: 5. CDR3 length: 15 amino acids. CDR3: CASSLLAGEAYEQYF. The CDR3 DNA reads as TGCGCCAGCAGCTTGCTAGCGGGAGAAGCGTACGAGCAGTACTTC.

The V and J genes are TRBV27 and TRBJ2-7; no clear D gene. In germline, CDR1 is MNHEY, CDR2 SMNVEV (reference sequence). The V end was cut by 6 bases, the J end by 0 bases, with 12 bases between. The CDR3 loop spans 14 amino acids. The CDR3 DNA is TGTGCCAGCAGACTCACTATAATCTCCTACGAGCAGTACTTC. Its protein is CASRLTIISYEQYF.

The chain combines TRBV30 with TRBJ1-1; unclear D gene. In germline, CDR1 is GTSNPN, CDR2 SVGIG (reference sequence). This CDR3 comprises 11 residues. DNA for the CDR3: TGTGCTGTGGCTATGAACACTGAAGCTTTCTTT. It yields the protein CAVAMNTEAFF.

With respect to this clone: At one end the junction does not follow the germline gene, possibly because of a read error. The gene calls are TRBV7-8 and TRBJ1-5; D unresolved. Germline-derived CDR1 and CDR2 are SGHVS and FQNEAQ. The CDR3 is 17 amino acids. In DNA form, the CDR3 reads TGTGCCGGCAGCCTACTCCCCCTGGGCTATAGCAATCAGCCCCAGCATTTT. Encoded protein: CAGSLLPLGYSNQPQHF.

The chain has TRBV9 and TRBJ2-1; D may be TRBD2 (5 bases). Germline V gene sequence: CDR1 SGDLS, CDR2 YYNGEE. Between the trimmed V and J ends, which lost 0 bases and 3 bases, there was a span of 7 bases. CDR3 length: 14 residues. In DNA, the CDR3 is TGTGCCAGCAGCGTAGGTCGGGGCTACAATGAGCAGTTCTTC. Residues: CASSVGRGYNEQFF. The entire variable domain, with the rest obtained from reference TRBV9 and TRBJ2-1, is as follows: DSGVTQTPKHLITATGQRVTLRCSPRSGDLSVYWYQQSLDQGLQFLIQYYNGEERAKGNILERFSAQQFPDLHSELNLSSLELGDSALYFCASSVGRGYNEQFFGPGTRLTVL.

This rearrangement joins TRBV28 to TRBJ2-3; 8 nucleotides agree with TRBD2. The CDR3 spans 18 residues. CDR1 and CDR2 from the germline V gene are MDHEN and SYDVKM. Unmatched junction bases numbered 10, after V lost 1 base and J lost 1 base. CDR3: CASSLYTGGPRGTDTQYF. As DNA, the CDR3 is TGTGCCAGCAGTTTATATACGGGAGGGCCTCGAGGCACAGATACGCAGTATTTT. The full variable domain, with the rest looked up from reference TRBV28 and TRBJ2-3, is DVKVTQSSRYLVKRTGEKVFLECVQDMDHENMFWYRQDPGLGLRLIYFSYDVKMKEKGDIPEGYSVSREKKERFSLILESASTNQTSMYLCASSLYTGGPRGTDTQYFGPGTRLTVL.

This chain joins TRBV7-8 and TRBJ2-3; 7 bases are a match to TRBD1. This CDR3 has 15 amino acids. Losses at the gene ends were 5 bases for V and 1 base for J; bases not matched to a gene: 6. The germline gives CDR1 SGHVS, CDR2 FQNEAQ. CDR3 nucleotide sequence: TGTGCCAGCAGCAAATTGGGGACAGGCACAGATACGCAGTATTTT. Translation: CASSKLGTGTDTQYF.

The rearrangement joins TRBV5-4 to TRBJ2-1; TRBD2 might be the D (5 bases). Trimming cost V 4 bases and J 0 bases, with 14 bases left between them. The CDR3 has 16 amino acids. Germline CDR1 and CDR2: SGHNT and YYREEE (reference sequence). For the CDR3, the DNA is TGTGCCAGCAGCCCCTGGGAGAGTAGCTCCTACAATGAGCAGTTCTTC. This encodes CASSPWESSSYNEQFF.

The rearrangement joins TRBV2 to TRBJ1-2; TRBD1 matches at 7 bases. The germline gives CDR1 SNHLY, CDR2 FYNNEI. With V trimmed by 6 bases and J by 1 base, 2 bases remained unmatched. The CDR3 has 13 amino acids. The CDR3 loop reads CASRRQGNYGYTF. In DNA, the CDR3 is TGTGCCAGCAGAAGACAGGGTAACTATGGCTACACCTTC.

V gene TRBV5-1 combines with J gene TRBJ2-1; possible D gene TRBD2, 5 bases. The CDR3 spans 13 residues. V lost 4 bases and J 13 bases, leaving 18 bases between the germline ends. CDR1 and CDR2 from the germline V gene are SGHRS and YFSETQ. The CDR3 sequence: CASSVDSPTVQFF. The CDR3 DNA reads as TGCGCCAGCAGCGTGGACTCCCCGACGGTCCAGTTCTTC.

This clone was detected once. DNA for the CDR3: TGTGCCAGCAGCTTCGGACTCTACAATGAGCAGTTCTTC. This codes for CASSFGLYNEQFF. The rearrangement joins TRBV7-9 to TRBJ2-1, with D perhaps TRBD2 (5 bases). Germline values: CDR1 SEHNR, CDR2 FQNEAQ (reference sequence). The V end was cut by 3 bases, the J end by 3 bases, with 6 bases between. The CDR3 contains 13 residues.

The chain has TRBV5-6 and TRBJ2-7; TRBD2 aligns across 9 bases. Per the germline V gene, CDR1 is SGHDT and CDR2 is YYEEEE. The CDR3 totals 14 residues. After removal of 3 bases from V and 2 bases from J, the junction contained 3 bases not matched to a gene. DNA of the CDR3: TGTGCCAGCAGCTCCGGGACTAGCCCCTACGAGCAGTACTTC. Its translation is CASSSGTSPYEQYF.

This rearrangement joins TRBV19 to TRBJ2-1, with D possibly being TRBD2 (5 bases). Germline V gives CDR1 LNHDA, CDR2 SQIVND (reference sequence). CDR3 length: 17 residues. V gave up 0 bases and J gave up 0 bases, with 12 bases separating them. Here the CDR3 reads CASSIDGELGSYNEQFF. The CDR3 region has the DNA TGTGCCAGTAGTATAGACGGGGAACTAGGCTCCTACAATGAGCAGTTCTTC.

The chain uses TRBV30 and TRBJ2-7, with TRBD2 matching 14 bases. The V segment lost 0 bases and the J segment 5 bases; nucleotides outside the gene matches: 6. Germline assignment: CDR1 GTSNPN and CDR2 SVGIG (reference sequence). CDR3 length: 16 residues. The CDR3 DNA is TGTGCCTGGAGTGTGGGGACTAGCGGGAGCATGAACGAGCAGTACTTC. Translated, it gives CAWSVGTSGSMNEQYF.

The chain recombines TRBV7-9 with TRBJ2-5; 8 bases line up with TRBD1. Germline values: CDR1 SEHNR, CDR2 FQNEAQ (reference sequence). The V gene end was trimmed by 2 bases and the J gene end by 5 bases; junction bases not matched to a gene: 10. The CDR3 loop spans 16 amino acids. Here the CDR3 DNA reads TGTGCCAGCAGCTTACGCCGGACAGGGCAGGCGGAGACCCAGTACTTC. Translation gives CASSLRRTGQAETQYF. The complete variable domain, with remaining parts taken from reference TRBV7-9 and TRBJ2-5, reads DTGVSQNPRHKITKRGQNVTFRCDPISEHNRLYWYRQTLGQGPEFLTYFQNEAQLEKSRLLSDRFSAERPKGSFSTLEIQRTEQGDSAMYLCASSLRRTGQAETQYFGPGTRLLVL.